Following are 9 T cell receptor beta chains from one sample sequenced in a study of cytomegalovirus exposure and HLA in healthy donors. Primers for the PCR totalled 60 Vbeta and 13 Jbeta. Profiled with immunoSEQ multiplex PCR; TCRdb holds only in-frame clones, not every one. The table lists 200,000 to 300,000 clones, roughly 80% of them singletons. The sequenced sample consisted of PBMCs. Source of these receptors: a woman aged 40 to 50 in good health and CMV-seropositive.

This clone was seen only once. The chain employs TRBV30 and TRBJ2-3; TRBD2 matches at 10 bases. Unmatched junction bases numbered 5, after V lost 4 bases and J lost 4 bases. The CDR3 extends over 14 amino acids. CDR1 GTSNPN and CDR2 SVGIG come from the germline V gene (reference sequence). The CDR3 sequence is CAWKLGLAADTQYF. The DNA for the CDR3 is TGTGCCTGGAAATTAGGACTAGCGGCAGATACGCAGTATTTT.

This CDR3 is CSSRTQKSEQFF. Written as DNA, the CDR3 is TGCAGCTCCAGGACTCAAAAGAGTGAGCAGTTCTTC. This sequence joins TRBV29-1 and TRBJ2-1; TRBD2 might be the D (5 bases). Per the germline V gene, CDR1 is SQVTM and CDR2 is ANQGSEA. Trimming removed 8 bases at V and 9 bases at J, with 17 bases between. The CDR3 is made up of 12 amino acids.

The DNA for the CDR3 is TGTGCCAGCAGCTTAGTAGCGGGGGGGCCGGACGAGCAGTACTTC. Its protein product is CASSLVAGGPDEQYF. The V call is TRBV7-2, the J call TRBJ2-7, with 11 bases that match TRBD2. The junction had 4 bases not matched to a gene; V was cut back by 1 base and J by 5 bases. Germline V CDR1 and CDR2: SGHTA, FQGNSA. The CDR3 consists of 15 residues.

This sequence joins TRBV7-2 and TRBJ2-1; D is undetermined. Germline V gene lookup returns CDR1 SGHTA and CDR2 FQGNSA. The germline V and J ends were trimmed by 2 bases and 9 bases, with 8 bases remaining between them. The length of the CDR3 is 12 residues. CDR3 in DNA: TGTGCCAGCAGCTTATTCGGTAGTGAGCAGTTCTTC. This codes for CASSLFGSEQFF.

The rearrangement links TRBV30 to TRBJ1-4; 11 bases are shared with TRBD1. This CDR3 contains 14 residues. Germline assignment: CDR1 GTSNPN and CDR2 SVGIG (reference sequence). J lost 7 bases, V lost 5 bases, and 6 bases had no gene match. CDR3 residues: CAWGTGGEGEKLFF. The CDR3 nucleotides read TGTGCCTGGGGGACAGGGGGGGAAGGTGAAAAACTGTTTTTT.

The rearrangement links TRBV10-3 to TRBJ1-1; no clear D. CDR1 and CDR2 from the germline V gene are ENHRY and SYGVKD. The CDR3 runs 15 residues. V was trimmed by 3 bases and J by 1 base, leaving 12 bases between them. In nucleotides, the CDR3 is TGTGCCATCAGTGAAACCCCAACGGGGAACACTGAAGCTTTCTTT. Amino acids: CAISETPTGNTEAFF.

The rearrangement links TRBV2 to TRBJ2-3; 9 positions match TRBD1. CDR3 length: 15 residues. Losses at the gene ends were 4 bases for V and 4 bases for J; bases not matched to a gene: 6. The germline V gene encodes CDR1 SNHLY and CDR2 FYNNEI. Here the CDR3 reads CASSVRTGEADTQYF. CDR3 sequence (DNA): TGTGCCAGCAGTGTCCGGACAGGGGAGGCAGATACGCAGTATTTT.

The chain has TRBV30 and TRBJ1-2, with 7 positions matching TRBD1. Germline values: CDR1 GTSNPN, CDR2 SVGIG (reference sequence). This CDR3 contains 15 residues. The V gene end was trimmed by 3 bases and the J gene end by 4 bases; junction bases not matched to a gene: 11. The chain's CDR3 is CAWRSGQGGIYGYTF. The CDR3 DNA is TGTGCCTGGAGGTCGGGGCAGGGGGGTATCTATGGCTACACCTTC. Filled out from reference TRBV30 and TRBJ1-2, the complete variable domain reads SQTIHQWPATLVQPVGSPLSLECTVEGTSNPNLYWYRQAAGRGLQLLFYSVGIGQISSEVPQNLSASRPQDRQFILSSKKLLLSDSGFYLCAWRSGQGGIYGYTFGSGTRLTVV.

V usage is TRBV14 and J usage is TRBJ1-1; D unclear. Deletions cut 1 base from V and 4 bases from J, with 16 bases between. The CDR3 runs to 16 residues. Germline values: CDR1 SGHDN, CDR2 FVKESK. The CDR3 coding sequence is TGTGCCAGCAGCCAAGTTAGTTTTAGGGCGGGCACTGAAGCTTTCTTT. It encodes CASSQVSFRAGTEAFF.